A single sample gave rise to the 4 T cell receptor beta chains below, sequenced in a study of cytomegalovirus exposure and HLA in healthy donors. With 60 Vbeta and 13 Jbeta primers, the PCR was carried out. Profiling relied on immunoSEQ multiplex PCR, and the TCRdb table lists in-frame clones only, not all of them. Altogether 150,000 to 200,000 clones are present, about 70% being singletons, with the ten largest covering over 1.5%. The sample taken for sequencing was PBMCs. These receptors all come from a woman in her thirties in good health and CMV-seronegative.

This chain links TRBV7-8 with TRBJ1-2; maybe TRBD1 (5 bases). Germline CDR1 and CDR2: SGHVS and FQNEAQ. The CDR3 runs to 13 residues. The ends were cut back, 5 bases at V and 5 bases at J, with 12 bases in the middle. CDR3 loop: CASSHRQTYGYTF. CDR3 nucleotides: TGTGCCAGCAGCCACAGACAGACTTATGGCTACACCTTC. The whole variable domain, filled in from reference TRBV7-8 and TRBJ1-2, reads GAGVSQSPRYKVAKRGQDVALRCDPISGHVSLFWYQQALGQGPEFLTYFQNEAQLDKSGLPSDRFFAERPEGSVSTLKIQRTQQEDSAVYLCASSHRQTYGYTFGSGTRLTVV.

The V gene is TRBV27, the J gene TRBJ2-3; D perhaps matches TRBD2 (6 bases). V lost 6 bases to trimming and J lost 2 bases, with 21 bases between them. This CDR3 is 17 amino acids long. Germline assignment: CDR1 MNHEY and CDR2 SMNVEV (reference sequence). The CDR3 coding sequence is TGTGCCAGCAGACCAACTGCTCGGGGGTTGAACACAGATACGCAGTATTTT. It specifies CASRPTARGLNTDTQYF.

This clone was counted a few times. In nucleotides, the CDR3 is TGTGCCAGCAAGGAACTAGCGGGCAATGAGCAGTTCTTC. It is translated as CASKELAGNEQFF. The chain carries TRBV2 and TRBJ2-1, with 9 bases aligning to TRBD2. Unmatched junction bases numbered 4, after V lost 7 bases and J lost 6 bases. CDR3 length equals 13 residues. From germline, CDR1 is SNHLY and CDR2 FYNNEI.

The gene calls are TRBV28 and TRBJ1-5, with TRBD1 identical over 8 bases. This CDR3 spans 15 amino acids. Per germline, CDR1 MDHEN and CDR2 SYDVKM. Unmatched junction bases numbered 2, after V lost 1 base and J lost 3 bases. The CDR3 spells CASSLLQGANQPQHF. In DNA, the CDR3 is TGTGCCAGCAGTTTATTGCAGGGGGCCAATCAGCCCCAGCATTTT.